This is a list of T cell receptor beta chains from one sample in a study of T cell repertoires in cytomegalovirus infection. TCRdb re-called the reads through MiXCR, storing one row per CDR3 protein. The sample includes around 740,000 distinct CDR3 sequences, 35% of them seen just once. The sample taken for sequencing was PBMCs. The source is a human donor in good health (CMV status not recorded). Some clones in this sample may be carry-over from other donors' samples. The CDR3 runs from the conserved cysteine through the conserved F or W. Fields, in order: V gene, J gene, clone size, D gene, CDR3 protein, CDR3 DNA. D genes are given only for firm matches. Clone size is shown for a subset of rows, as once, few, many or a class of expanded clone.

V gene: TRBV5-1; J gene: TRBJ2-1; clone size: many; D gene: NA; CDR3 protein: CASSLGSRSYNEQFF; CDR3 DNA: TGCGCCAGCAGCTTGGGGTCACGCTCCTACAATGAGCAGTTCTTC
V gene: TRBV28; J gene: TRBJ2-7; clone size: NA; D gene: TRBD2; CDR3 protein: CASSSGASGSYEQYF; CDR3 DNA: TGTGCCAGCAGCTCCGGGGCTAGCGGGAGTTACGAGCAGTACTTC
V gene: TRBV28; J gene: TRBJ2-5; clone size: NA; D gene: NA; CDR3 protein: CASSLIEAWARETQYF; CDR3 DNA: TGTGCCAGCAGTTTAATTGAGGCGTGGGCGCGGGAGACCCAGTACTTC
V gene: TRBV7-2; J gene: TRBJ1-4; clone size: NA; D gene: NA; CDR3 protein: CASSFQGMRGTNEKLFF; CDR3 DNA: TGTGCCAGCAGCTTCCAGGGGATGAGGGGAACTAATGAAAAACTGTTTTTT
V gene: TRBV28; J gene: TRBJ1-3; clone size: NA; D gene: TRBD1; CDR3 protein: CASRENRGPGNTIYF; CDR3 DNA: TGTGCCAGCCGAGAAAACAGGGGCCCTGGAAACACCATATATTTT
V gene: TRBV28; J gene: TRBJ1-2; clone size: NA; D gene: TRBD1; CDR3 protein: CASTSPGDRGFDGYTF; CDR3 DNA: TGTGCCAGCACGAGTCCCGGGGACAGGGGGTTCGACGGCTACACCTTC
V gene: TRBV7-6; J gene: TRBJ1-2; clone size: NA; D gene: NA; CDR3 protein: CASSSPVGANYGYTF; CDR3 DNA: TGTGCCAGCAGCTCCCCGGTCGGAGCAAACTATGGCTACACCTTC
V gene: TRBV7-2; J gene: TRBJ1-4; clone size: few; D gene: NA; CDR3 protein: CASSPSGTDYEKLFF; CDR3 DNA: TGTGCCAGCAGCCCATCCGGGACGGACTATGAAAAACTGTTTTTT
V gene: TRBV7-2; J gene: TRBJ1-1; clone size: NA; D gene: NA; CDR3 protein: CASSFVRRESCF; CDR3 DNA: TGTGCCAGCAGCTTTGTGCGACGGGAATCTTGCTTT
V gene: TRBV12-3/TRBV12-4; J gene: TRBJ1-1; clone size: NA; D gene: TRBD1; CDR3 protein: CASRMDRRAEAFF; CDR3 DNA: TGTGCCAGCAGGATGGACAGGAGGGCTGAAGCTTTCTTT